These T cell receptor beta chains were read from a single sample in a study of blood T cell repertoires in COVID-19. Some clones are missing from TCRdb's copy, which holds only in-frame ones; the method was immunoSEQ multiplex PCR. The repertoire holds about 250,000 clones, with roughly 80% as singletons. The sample taken for sequencing was peripheral blood. These receptors all come from a man in his fifties or sixties with active or convalescent COVID-19. The CDR3 runs from the conserved cysteine through the conserved F or W. Fields, in order: CDR3 length, V gene, clone size, D gene, J gene, CDR3 DNA, CDR3 protein. The D gene is left open where the match is weak. Clone size is stated in some rows and not others, as once, few, many or a class when expanded.

cdr3_length: 14; v_call: TRBV19; clone_size: .; d_call: .; j_call: TRBJ2-7; cdr3_nt: TGTGCCAGTAGTACCTCAGGGGGGTTCAACGAGCAGTACTTC; cdr3_aa: CASSTSGGFNEQYF
cdr3_length: 13; v_call: TRBV20-1; clone_size: few; d_call: .; j_call: TRBJ1-2; cdr3_nt: TGCAGTGCTAGTCGGGGGGTTAACTATGGCTACACCTTC; cdr3_aa: CSASRGVNYGYTF
cdr3_length: 13; v_call: TRBV29-1; clone_size: .; d_call: TRBD1; j_call: TRBJ1-1; cdr3_nt: TGCAGCGTTGGGACAGGGGGGAACACTGAAGCTTTCTTT; cdr3_aa: CSVGTGGNTEAFF
cdr3_length: 16; v_call: TRBV7-7; clone_size: .; d_call: TRBD2; j_call: TRBJ2-5; cdr3_nt: TGTGCCAGCAGCTCTAGACTAGCGGGGGGGCAAGAGACCCAGTACTTC; cdr3_aa: CASSSRLAGGQETQYF
cdr3_length: 14; v_call: TRBV6-5; clone_size: .; d_call: .; j_call: TRBJ2-2; cdr3_nt: TGTGCCAGCAGTCTAACAGGGAACACCGGGGAGCTGTTTTTT; cdr3_aa: CASSLTGNTGELFF
cdr3_length: 17; v_call: TRBV6-2/TRBV6-3; clone_size: .; d_call: TRBD1; j_call: TRBJ2-6; cdr3_nt: TGTGCCAGCAGCAACCGGGACAGGGGGCCTGGGGCCAACGTCCTGACTTTC; cdr3_aa: CASSNRDRGPGANVLTF
cdr3_length: 13; v_call: TRBV12-3/TRBV12-4; clone_size: .; d_call: .; j_call: TRBJ1-2; cdr3_nt: TGTGCCAGCAGCCTTCAGGGCTTCTATGGCTACACCTTC; cdr3_aa: CASSLQGFYGYTF
cdr3_length: 13; v_call: TRBV29-1; clone_size: .; d_call: .; j_call: TRBJ1-1; cdr3_nt: TGCAGCGTTGCCCAGGGGTTTAACACTGAAGCTTTCTTT; cdr3_aa: CSVAQGFNTEAFF
cdr3_length: 14; v_call: TRBV3-1/TRBV3-2; clone_size: .; d_call: TRBD2; j_call: TRBJ2-7; cdr3_nt: TGTGCCAGCAGCCGGACTAGCGGGGCCTACGAGCAGTACTTC; cdr3_aa: CASSRTSGAYEQYF
cdr3_length: 15; v_call: TRBV5-4; clone_size: .; d_call: .; j_call: TRBJ1-5; cdr3_nt: TGTGCCAGCAGCTTGGATGGGGGGTCGGGTCAGCCCCAGCATTTT; cdr3_aa: CASSLDGGSGQPQHF
cdr3_length: 14; v_call: TRBV2; clone_size: .; d_call: TRBD1; j_call: TRBJ1-5; cdr3_nt: TGTGCCAGCAGCGGACAGGGACCCAATCAGCCCCAGCATTTT; cdr3_aa: CASSGQGPNQPQHF
cdr3_length: 17; v_call: TRBV29-1; clone_size: many; d_call: TRBD1; j_call: TRBJ2-1; cdr3_nt: TGCAGCGTTGAACCAACCCAGGGGGTAGGGTCCTACAATGAGCAGTTCTTC; cdr3_aa: CSVEPTQGVGSYNEQFF
cdr3_length: 15; v_call: TRBV5-6; clone_size: .; d_call: TRBD1; j_call: TRBJ1-3; cdr3_nt: TGTGCCAGCAGCTTCGACAGGGGCGCGGAAAACACCATATATTTT; cdr3_aa: CASSFDRGAENTIYF
cdr3_length: 14; v_call: TRBV5-4; clone_size: .; d_call: .; j_call: TRBJ1-1; cdr3_nt: TGTGCCAGCAGCCTCTCACAGGGGAACACTGAAGCTTTCTTT; cdr3_aa: CASSLSQGNTEAFF
cdr3_length: 16; v_call: TRBV5-4; clone_size: .; d_call: TRBD1; j_call: TRBJ2-5; cdr3_nt: TGTGCCAGCAGCTCGGCCGGGACAGTGGGGCGGGAGACCCAGTACTTC; cdr3_aa: CASSSAGTVGRETQYF
cdr3_length: 13; v_call: TRBV11-2; clone_size: .; d_call: TRBD1; j_call: TRBJ1-1; cdr3_nt: TGTGCCAGCAGCTTCCAGGGGGGAACTGAAGCTTTCTTT; cdr3_aa: CASSFQGGTEAFF